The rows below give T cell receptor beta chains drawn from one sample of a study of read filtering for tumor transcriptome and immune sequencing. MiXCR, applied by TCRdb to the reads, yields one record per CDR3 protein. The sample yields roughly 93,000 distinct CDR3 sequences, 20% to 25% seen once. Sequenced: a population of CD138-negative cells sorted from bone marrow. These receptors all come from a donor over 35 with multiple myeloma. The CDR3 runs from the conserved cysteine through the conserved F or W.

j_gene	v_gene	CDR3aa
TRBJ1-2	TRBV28	CASSDPGQGPNGYTF
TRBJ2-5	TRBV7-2	CASSWGNPGTNLGTQYF
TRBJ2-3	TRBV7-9	CASSMGLAGRLDTQYF
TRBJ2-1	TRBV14	CASSQGPYNEQFF
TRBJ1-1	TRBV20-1	CSARKQGGTEAFF
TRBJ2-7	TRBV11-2	CASTRDRSYEQYF
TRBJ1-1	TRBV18	CASSPRTGRVTEAFF
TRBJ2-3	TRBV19	CASSPRLADTQYF
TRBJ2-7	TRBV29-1	CSAPPGLENEQYF
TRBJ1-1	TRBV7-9	CASSFMTDTEAFF
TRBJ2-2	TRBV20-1	CSAGERGGQGGELFF
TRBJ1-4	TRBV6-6	CASSGQEEGAYEKLFF
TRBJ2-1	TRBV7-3	CASSSYSANEQFF
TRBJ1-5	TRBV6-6	CASGGTVDSNQPQHF
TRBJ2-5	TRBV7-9	CASSFWRSEAETQYF
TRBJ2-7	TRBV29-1	CSVVPGGAYEQYF
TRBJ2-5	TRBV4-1	CASRRGLQETQYF
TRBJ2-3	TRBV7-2	CASSSSGTDTQYF